This T cell receptor (beta chain) was profiled in a study of blood T cell repertoires in COVID-19. In the source study's methods: Amplified reference gene primers provided the basis for estimating nucleated cell counts. Sequencing was performed with immunoSEQ multiplex PCR; in TCRdb, only in-frame clones are kept and a portion is missing. V, J and clone size derive from that table, while D and trimming were established from the DNA sequence. Altogether some 160,000 clones are present, 80% being singletons, with the ten largest covering 5%. Germline V gene lookup returns CDR1 SGHTA and CDR2 FQGNSA. After removal of 5 bases from V and 6 bases from J, the junction contained 10 bases not matched to a gene. This CDR3 is 16 amino acids long.

The chain uses TRBV7-2 and TRBJ1-4; TRBD1 matches at 9 bases. This sequence originates from a woman aged 50 to 65 with acute or convalescent COVID-19. The specimen sequenced was peripheral blood. CDR3 in DNA: TGTGCCAGCAGCGCCCGACCGGGACAGGGTTATGAAAAACTGTTTTTT. This encodes CASSARPGQGYEKLFF.